The source of this TCR beta chain is a study of T cells after posttransplantation cyclophosphamide. Study results and limitations: TRB overlap between skin or GI tissue T cells and blood was limited. Recipient CMV seropositivity and CMV reactivation strongly tracked TRB clonality. Later post-transplant blood repertoires were often dominated by donor CD8+ memory clones.

As for this clone: Its cognate antigen is unknown.

The method was immunoSEQ multiplex PCR; TCRdb's version includes in-frame clones alone and lacks a portion of them. The sample carries 45,000 to 65,000 clones, 94% recorded once. The sequence was obtained from a woman aged 30 to 39 in good health and a related stem cell transplant donor. The sample taken for sequencing was PBMCs.

The DNA of the CDR3 is TGTGCCAGCAGCTCATGGACAGATAGCACAGATACGCAGTATTTT. Protein: CASSSWTDSTDTQYF. This chain uses TRBV5-8 with TRBJ2-3; perhaps TRBD1 as D (6 bases). Germline V gives CDR1 SGHTS, CDR2 YDEGEE. The V end was cut by 3 bases, the J end by 0 bases, with 11 bases between. The CDR3 runs 15 residues.